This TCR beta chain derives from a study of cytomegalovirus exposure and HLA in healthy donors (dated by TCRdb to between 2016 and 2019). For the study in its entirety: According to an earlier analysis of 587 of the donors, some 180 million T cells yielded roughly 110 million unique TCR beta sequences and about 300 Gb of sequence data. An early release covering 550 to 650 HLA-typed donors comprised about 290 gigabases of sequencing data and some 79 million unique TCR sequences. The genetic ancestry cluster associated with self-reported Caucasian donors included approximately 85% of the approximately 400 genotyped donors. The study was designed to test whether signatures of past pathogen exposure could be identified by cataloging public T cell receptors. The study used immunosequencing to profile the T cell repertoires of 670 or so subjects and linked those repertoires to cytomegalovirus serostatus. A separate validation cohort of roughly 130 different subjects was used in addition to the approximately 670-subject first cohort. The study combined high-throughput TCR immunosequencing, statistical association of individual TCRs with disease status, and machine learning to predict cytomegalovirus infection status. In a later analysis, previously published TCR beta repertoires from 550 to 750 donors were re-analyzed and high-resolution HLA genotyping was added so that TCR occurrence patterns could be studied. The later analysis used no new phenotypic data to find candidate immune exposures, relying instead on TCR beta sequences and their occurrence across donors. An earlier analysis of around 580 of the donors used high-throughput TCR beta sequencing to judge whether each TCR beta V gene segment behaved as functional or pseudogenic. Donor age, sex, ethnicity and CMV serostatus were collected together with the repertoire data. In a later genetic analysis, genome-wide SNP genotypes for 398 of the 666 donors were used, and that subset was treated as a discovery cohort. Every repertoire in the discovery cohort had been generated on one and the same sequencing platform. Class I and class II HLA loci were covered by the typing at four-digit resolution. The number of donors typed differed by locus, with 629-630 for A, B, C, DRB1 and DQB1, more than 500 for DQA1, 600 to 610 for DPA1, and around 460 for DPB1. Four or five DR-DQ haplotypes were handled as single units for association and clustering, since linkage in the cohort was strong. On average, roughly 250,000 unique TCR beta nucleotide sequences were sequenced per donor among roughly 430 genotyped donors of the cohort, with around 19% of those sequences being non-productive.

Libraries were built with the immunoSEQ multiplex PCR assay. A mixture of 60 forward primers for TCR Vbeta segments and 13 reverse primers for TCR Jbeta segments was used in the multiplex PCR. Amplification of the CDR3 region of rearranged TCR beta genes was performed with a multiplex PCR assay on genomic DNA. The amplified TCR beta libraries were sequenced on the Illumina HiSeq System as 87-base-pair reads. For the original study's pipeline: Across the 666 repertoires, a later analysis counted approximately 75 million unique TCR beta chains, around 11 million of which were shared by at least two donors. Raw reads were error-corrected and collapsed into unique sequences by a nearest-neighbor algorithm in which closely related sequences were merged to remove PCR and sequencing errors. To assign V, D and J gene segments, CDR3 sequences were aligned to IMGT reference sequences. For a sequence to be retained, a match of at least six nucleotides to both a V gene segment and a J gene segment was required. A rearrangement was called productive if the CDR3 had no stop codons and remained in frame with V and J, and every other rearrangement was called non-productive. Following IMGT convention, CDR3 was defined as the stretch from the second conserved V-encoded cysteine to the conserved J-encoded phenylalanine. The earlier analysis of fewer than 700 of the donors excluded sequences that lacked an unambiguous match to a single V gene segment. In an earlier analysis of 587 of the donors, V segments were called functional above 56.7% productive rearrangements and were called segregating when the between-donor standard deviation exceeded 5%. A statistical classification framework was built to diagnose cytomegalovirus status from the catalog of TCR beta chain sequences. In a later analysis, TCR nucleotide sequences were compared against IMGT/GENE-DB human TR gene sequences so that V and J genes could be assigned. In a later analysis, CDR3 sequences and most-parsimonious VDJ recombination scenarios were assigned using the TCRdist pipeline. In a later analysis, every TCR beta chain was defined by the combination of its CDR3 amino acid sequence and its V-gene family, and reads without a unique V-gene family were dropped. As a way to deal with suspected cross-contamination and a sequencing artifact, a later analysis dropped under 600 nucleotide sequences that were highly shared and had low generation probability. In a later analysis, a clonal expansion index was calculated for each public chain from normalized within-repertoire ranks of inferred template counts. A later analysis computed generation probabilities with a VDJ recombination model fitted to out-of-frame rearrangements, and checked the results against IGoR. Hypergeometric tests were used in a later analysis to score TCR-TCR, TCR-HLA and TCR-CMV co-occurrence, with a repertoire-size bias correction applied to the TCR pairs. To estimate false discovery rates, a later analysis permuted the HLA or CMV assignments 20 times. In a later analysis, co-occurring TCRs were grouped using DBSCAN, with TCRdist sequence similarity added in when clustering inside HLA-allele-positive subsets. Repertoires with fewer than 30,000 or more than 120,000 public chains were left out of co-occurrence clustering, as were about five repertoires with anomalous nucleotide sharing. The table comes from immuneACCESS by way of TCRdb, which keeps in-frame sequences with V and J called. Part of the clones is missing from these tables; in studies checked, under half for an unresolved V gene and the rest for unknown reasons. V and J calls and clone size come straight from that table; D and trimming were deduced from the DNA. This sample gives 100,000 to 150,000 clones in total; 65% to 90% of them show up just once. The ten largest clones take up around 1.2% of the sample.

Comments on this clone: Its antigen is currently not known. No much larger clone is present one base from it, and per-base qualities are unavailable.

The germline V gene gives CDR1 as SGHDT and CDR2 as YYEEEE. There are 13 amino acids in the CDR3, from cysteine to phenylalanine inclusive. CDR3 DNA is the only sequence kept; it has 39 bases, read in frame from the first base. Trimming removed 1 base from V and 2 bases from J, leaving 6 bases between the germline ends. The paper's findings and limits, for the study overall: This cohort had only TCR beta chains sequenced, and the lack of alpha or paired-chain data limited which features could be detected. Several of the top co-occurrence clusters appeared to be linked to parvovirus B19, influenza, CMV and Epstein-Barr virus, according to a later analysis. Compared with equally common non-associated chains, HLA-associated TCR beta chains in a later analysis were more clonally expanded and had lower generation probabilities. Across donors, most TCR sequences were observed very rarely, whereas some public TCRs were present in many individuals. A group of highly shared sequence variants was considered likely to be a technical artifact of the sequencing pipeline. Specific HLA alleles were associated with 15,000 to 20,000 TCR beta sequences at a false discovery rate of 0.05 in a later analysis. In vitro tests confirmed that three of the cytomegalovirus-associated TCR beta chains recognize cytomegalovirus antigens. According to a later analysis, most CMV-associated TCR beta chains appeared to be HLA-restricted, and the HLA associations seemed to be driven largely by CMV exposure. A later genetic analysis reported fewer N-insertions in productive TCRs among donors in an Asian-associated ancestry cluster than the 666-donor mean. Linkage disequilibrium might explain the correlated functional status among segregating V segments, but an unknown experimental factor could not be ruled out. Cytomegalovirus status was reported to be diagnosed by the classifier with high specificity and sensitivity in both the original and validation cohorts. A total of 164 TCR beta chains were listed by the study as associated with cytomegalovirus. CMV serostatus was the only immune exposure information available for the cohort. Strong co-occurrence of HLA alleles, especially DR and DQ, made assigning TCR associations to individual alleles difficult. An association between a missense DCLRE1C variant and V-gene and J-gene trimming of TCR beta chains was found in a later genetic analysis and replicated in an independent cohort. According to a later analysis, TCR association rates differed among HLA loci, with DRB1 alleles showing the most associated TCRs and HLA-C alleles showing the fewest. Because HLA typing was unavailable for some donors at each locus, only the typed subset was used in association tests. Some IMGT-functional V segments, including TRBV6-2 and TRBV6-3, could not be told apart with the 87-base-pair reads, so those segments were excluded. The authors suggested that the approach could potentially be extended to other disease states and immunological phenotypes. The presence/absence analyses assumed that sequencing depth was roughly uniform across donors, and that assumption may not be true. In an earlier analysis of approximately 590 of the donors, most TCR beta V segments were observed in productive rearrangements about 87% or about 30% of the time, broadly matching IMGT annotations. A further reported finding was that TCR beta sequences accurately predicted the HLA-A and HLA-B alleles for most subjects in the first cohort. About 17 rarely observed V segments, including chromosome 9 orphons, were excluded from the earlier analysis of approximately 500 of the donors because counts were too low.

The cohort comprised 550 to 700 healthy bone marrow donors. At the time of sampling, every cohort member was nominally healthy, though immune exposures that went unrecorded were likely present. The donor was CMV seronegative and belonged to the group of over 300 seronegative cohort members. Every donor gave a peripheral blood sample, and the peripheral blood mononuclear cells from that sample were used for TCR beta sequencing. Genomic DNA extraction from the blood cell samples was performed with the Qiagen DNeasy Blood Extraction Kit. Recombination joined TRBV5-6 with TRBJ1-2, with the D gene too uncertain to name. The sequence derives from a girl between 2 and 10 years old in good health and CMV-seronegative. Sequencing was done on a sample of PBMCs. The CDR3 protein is CASSLSRNYGYTF. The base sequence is TGTGCCAGCAGCTTGTCCAGGAACTATGGCTACACCTTC.